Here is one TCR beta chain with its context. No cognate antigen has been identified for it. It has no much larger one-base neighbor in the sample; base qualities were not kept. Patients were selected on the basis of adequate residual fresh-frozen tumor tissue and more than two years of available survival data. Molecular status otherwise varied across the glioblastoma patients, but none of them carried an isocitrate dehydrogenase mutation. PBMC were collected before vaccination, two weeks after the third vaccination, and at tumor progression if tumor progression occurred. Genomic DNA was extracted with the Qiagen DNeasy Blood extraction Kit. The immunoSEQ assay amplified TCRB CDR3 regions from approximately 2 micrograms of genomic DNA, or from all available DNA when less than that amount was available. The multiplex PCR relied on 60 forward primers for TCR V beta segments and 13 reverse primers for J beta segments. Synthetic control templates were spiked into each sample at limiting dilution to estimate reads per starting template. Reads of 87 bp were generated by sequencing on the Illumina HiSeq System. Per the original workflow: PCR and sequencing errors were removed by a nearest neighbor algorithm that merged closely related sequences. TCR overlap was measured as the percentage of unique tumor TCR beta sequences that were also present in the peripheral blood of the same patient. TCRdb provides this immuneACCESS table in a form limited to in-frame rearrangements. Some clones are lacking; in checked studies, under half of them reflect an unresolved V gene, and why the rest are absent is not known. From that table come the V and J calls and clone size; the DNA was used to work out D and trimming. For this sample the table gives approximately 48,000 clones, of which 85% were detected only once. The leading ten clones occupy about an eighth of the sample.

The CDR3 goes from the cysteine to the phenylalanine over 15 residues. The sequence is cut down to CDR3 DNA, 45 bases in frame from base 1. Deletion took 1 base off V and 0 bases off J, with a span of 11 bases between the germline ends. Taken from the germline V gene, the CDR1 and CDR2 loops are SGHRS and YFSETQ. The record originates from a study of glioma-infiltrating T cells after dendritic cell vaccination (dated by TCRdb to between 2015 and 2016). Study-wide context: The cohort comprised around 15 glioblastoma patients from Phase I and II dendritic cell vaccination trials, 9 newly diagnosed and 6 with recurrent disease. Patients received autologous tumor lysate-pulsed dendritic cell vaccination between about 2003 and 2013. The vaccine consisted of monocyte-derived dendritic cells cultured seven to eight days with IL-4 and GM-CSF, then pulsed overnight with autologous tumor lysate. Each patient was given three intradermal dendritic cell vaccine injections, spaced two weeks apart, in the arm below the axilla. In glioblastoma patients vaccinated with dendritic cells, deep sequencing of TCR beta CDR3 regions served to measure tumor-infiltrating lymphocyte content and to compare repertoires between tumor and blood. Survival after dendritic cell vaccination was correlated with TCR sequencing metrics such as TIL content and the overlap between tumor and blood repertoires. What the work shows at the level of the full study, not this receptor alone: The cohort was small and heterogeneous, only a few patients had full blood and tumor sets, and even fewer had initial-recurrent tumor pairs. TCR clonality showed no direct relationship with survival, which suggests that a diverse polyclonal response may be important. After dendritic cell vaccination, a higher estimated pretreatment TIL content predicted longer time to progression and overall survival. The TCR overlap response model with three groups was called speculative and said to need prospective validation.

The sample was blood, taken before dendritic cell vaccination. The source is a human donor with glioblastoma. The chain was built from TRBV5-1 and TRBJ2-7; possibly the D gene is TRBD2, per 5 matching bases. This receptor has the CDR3 CASSLFPGLSYEQYF. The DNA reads TGCGCCAGCAGCTTGTTCCCAGGACTCTCCTACGAGCAGTACTTC.